This T cell receptor beta chain was sequenced in a study of shared clonotypes between healthy human individuals. Data came from immunoSEQ multiplex PCR; TCRdb stores just in-frame clones and leaves some out. The profile shows 2 million to 2.5 million clones, about 95% of them singletons. J was trimmed by 8 bases and V by 4 bases; bases with no gene match: 4. This CDR3 is built from 12 residues. Germline V lookup: CDR1 KGHSH, CDR2 LQKENI. CD45RO-negative CD8 cells positively selected for CCR7 made up the naive population, which excluded terminally differentiated effector memory CD45RA+ cells. Sequencing was carried out using naive CD8+ T cells sorted from blood. This TCR derives from a man between 18 and 29 years old in good health. The V gene is TRBV18, the J gene TRBJ1-1, with TRBD1 matching 7 bases. The CDR3 protein is CASSLLQGEAFF. DNA of the CDR3: TGTGCCAGCTCACTATTACAGGGGGAAGCTTTCTTT. The full variable domain, in which reference TRBV18 and TRBJ1-1 provide the parts outside the CDR3, is NAGVMQNPRHLVRRRGQEARLRCSPMKGHSHVYWYRQLPEEGLKFMVYLQKENIIDESGMPKERFSAEFPKEGPSILRIQQVVRGDSAAYFCASSLLQGEAFFGQGTRLTVV.